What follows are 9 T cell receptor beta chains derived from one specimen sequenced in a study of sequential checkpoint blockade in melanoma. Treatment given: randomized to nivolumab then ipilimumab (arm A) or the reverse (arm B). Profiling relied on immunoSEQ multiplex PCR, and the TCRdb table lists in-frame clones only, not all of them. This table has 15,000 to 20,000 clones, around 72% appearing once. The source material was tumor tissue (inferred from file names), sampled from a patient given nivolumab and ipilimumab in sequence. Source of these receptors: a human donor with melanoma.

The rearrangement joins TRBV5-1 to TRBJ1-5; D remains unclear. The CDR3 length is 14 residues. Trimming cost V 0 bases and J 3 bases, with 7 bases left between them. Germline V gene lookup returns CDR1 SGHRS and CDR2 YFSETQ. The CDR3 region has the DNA TGCGCCAGCAGCTTGGGGACGGACAATCAGCCCCAGCATTTT. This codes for CASSLGTDNQPQHF.

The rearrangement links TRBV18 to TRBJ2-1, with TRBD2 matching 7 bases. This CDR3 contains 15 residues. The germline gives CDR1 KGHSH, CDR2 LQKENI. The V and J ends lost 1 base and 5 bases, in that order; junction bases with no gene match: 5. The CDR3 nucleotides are TGTGCCAGCTCACCACGACCACGGGGGGACAATGAGCAGTTCTTC. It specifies CASSPRPRGDNEQFF.

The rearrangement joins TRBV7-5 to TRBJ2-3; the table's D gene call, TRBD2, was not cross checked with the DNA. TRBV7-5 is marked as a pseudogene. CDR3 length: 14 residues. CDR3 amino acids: CASSLAGVGDTQYF. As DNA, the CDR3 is TGTGCCAGCAGCTTGGCGGGGGTCGGAGATACGCAGTATTTT.

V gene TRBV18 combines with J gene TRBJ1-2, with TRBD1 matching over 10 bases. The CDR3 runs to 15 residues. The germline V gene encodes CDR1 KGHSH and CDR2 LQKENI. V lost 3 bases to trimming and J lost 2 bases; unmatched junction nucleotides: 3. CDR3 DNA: TGTGCCAGCTCACCCTCGGGACAGGGGAACTATGGCTACACCTTC. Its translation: CASSPSGQGNYGYTF.

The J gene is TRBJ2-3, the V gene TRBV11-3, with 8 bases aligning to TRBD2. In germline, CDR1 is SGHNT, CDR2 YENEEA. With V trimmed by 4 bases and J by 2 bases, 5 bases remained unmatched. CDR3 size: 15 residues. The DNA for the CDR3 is TGTGCCAGCAGCTATCGGGAGGGCCCCACAGATACGCAGTATTTT. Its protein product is CASSYREGPTDTQYF.

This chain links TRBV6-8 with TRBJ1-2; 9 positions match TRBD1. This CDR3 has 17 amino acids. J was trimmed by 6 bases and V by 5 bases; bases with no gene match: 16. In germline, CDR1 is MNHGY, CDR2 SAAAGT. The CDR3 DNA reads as TGTGCCAGCAGTATAAACCCGGGACAGGGACTTTTAGATGGCTACACCTTC. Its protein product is CASSINPGQGLLDGYTF.

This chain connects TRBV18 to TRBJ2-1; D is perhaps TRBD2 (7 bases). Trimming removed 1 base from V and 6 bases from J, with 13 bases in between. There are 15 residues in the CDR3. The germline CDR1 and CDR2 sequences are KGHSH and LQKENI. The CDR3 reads CASSPRGGAFNEQFF. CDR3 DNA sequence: TGTGCCAGCTCACCACGGGGGGGGGCCTTCAATGAGCAGTTCTTC.

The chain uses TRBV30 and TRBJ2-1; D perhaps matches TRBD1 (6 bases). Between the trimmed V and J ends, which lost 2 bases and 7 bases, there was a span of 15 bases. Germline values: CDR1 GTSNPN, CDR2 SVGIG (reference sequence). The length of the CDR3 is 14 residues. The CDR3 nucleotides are TGTGCCTGGAGTAGGGGGAGCCGAGGGAATGAGCAGTTCTTC. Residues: CAWSRGSRGNEQFF.

CDR3: CASSDGANEQFF. The CDR3 region has the DNA TGCGCCAGCAGTGACGGGGCCAATGAGCAGTTCTTC. The chain employs TRBV10-1 and TRBJ2-1; either TRBD1 or TRBD2 may supply D (5 bases each). Looked up from germline, CDR1 is WNHNN and CDR2 is SYGVQD (reference sequence). V was cut by 3 bases and J by 6 bases, with 6 bases left in between. The CDR3 covers 12 residues.